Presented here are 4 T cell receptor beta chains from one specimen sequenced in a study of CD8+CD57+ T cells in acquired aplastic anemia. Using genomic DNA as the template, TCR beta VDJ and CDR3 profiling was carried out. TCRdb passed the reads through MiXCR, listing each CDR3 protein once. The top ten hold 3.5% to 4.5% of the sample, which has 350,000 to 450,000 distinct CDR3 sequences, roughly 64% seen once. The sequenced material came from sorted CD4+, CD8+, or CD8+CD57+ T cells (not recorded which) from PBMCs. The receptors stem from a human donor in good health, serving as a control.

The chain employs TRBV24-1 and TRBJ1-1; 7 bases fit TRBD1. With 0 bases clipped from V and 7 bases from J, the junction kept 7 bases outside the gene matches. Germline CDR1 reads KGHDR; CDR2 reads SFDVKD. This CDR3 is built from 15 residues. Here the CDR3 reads CATSDLSGGNGEAFF. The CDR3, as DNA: TGTGCCACCAGTGATTTGTCAGGGGGGAACGGTGAAGCTTTCTTT.

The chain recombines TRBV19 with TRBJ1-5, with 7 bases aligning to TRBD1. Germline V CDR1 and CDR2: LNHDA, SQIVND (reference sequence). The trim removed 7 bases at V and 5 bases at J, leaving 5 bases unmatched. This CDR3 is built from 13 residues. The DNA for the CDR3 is TGTGCCAGTACCCGGGACAGAGATCAGCCCCAGCATTTT. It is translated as CASTRDRDQPQHF. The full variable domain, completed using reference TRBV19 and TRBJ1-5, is DGGITQSPKYLFRKEGQNVTLSCEQNLNHDAMYWYRQDPGQGLRLIYYSQIVNDFQKGDIAEGYSVSREKKESFPLTVTSAQKNPTAFYLCASTRDRDQPQHFGDGTRLSIL.

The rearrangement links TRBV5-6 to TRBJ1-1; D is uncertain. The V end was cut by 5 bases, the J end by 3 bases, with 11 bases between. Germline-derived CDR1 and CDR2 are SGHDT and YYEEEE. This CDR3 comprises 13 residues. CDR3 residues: CASSSTLDTEAFF. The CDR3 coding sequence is TGTGCCAGCAGTTCAACGCTGGACACTGAAGCTTTCTTT.

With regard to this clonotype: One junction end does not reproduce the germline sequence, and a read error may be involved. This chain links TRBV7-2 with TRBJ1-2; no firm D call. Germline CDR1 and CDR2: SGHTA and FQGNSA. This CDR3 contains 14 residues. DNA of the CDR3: TGTGCCAGCAGCTTCGCGACCTATAATTCAGGCTACCACTTC. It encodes CASSFATYNSGYHF.